This T cell receptor (beta chain) was recorded in a study of blood T cell repertoires in COVID-19. The repertoire was sequenced with immunoSEQ multiplex PCR; TCRdb's copy has only in-frame clones and lacks some. The data contain about 230,000 clones, approximately 90% of them seen just once; the ten biggest clones take up approximately 10%. Germline-derived CDR1 and CDR2 are SGHAT and FQNNGV. The CDR3 is made up of 16 amino acids. V was trimmed by 0 bases and J by 1 base, leaving 10 bases between them. The sequence derives from a young man who had recovered from COVID-19. The sample taken for sequencing was PBMCs or T cells enriched from blood (not recorded which). The genes are TRBV11-2 and TRBJ1-3; unclear D gene. The CDR3: CASSLEAGKSGNTIYF. CDR3 bases: TGTGCCAGCAGCTTAGAGGCCGGGAAGTCTGGAAACACCATATATTTT.